This is a list of T cell receptor beta chains from one sample in a study of identical twins. One entry per CDR3 protein results from TCRdb running MiXCR on the 5' RACE reads. The data show around 1.7 million distinct CDR3 sequences, roughly 35% seen once. Sequencing was performed on cord blood. These receptors were collected from a newborn girl in good health. Both conserved end residues are part of each CDR3. The order of the fields is V gene, D gene, J gene, clone size, CDR3 DNA, CDR3 protein. D genes are given only for firm matches. Not all rows give a size; the values are once, few, many and, for expanded clones, a class.

TRBV28	TRBD2	TRBJ2-7	many	TGTGCCAGCAGTTTAGATCTAGCGGGAGGGTACGAGCAGTACTTC	CASSLDLAGGYEQYF
TRBV14	.	TRBJ2-5	few	TGTGCCAGCAGCCAAGAAGACCGTTTCGGGCAGGGGGAGACCCAGTACTTC	CASSQEDRFGQGETQYF
TRBV3-1	TRBD2	TRBJ2-2	.	TGTGCCAGCAGCCGGCTAGCGGGGGTTTCCGGGGAGCTGTTTTTT	CASSRLAGVSGELFF
TRBV20-1	.	TRBJ1-2	few	TGCAGTGCTAGGAGGGCTCCGTCCCTCTATGGCTACACCTTC	CSARRAPSLYGYTF
TRBV7-2	.	TRBJ2-3	.	TGTGCCAGCAGCCCCAACCCCCGTAGCACAGATACGCAGTATTTT	CASSPNPRSTDTQYF
TRBV10-3	.	TRBJ2-7	many	TGTGCCATCAGTGAGTCTCTGGGAGTAGCGTCCTACGAGCAGTACTTC	CAISESLGVASYEQYF
TRBV6-2/TRBV6-3	TRBD1	TRBJ1-2	.	TGTGCCAGCAGTCCCCGGACAGGGATCCTCTATGGCTACACCTTC	CASSPRTGILYGYTF
TRBV6-6	TRBD2	TRBJ2-3	.	TGTGCCAGCAGTTACTCGACGTGGCGGGGGAGGGATACGCAGTATTTT	CASSYSTWRGRDTQYF
TRBV3-1	.	TRBJ2-7	few	TGTGCCAGCAGCCGAGAATGGACAGCCGAGCAGTACTTC	CASSREWTAEQYF
TRBV12-3/TRBV12-4	.	TRBJ2-3	.	TGTGCCAGCAGTTTACGGGGGCTGTGCACAGATGCGCAGTATTTT	CASSLRGLCTDAQYF
TRBV7-8	.	TRBJ2-2	.	TGTGCCAGCAGCTTTGCCAGGGGCCTAACCGGGGAGCTGTTTTTT	CASSFARGLTGELFF
TRBV6-1	.	TRBJ1-1	.	TGTGCCAGCAGAAGGGACGGATTGAACACTGAAGCTTTCTTT	CASRRDGLNTEAFF
TRBV9	.	TRBJ2-5	few	TGTGCCAGCAGCCCGCGAGCGGCCTTGTTACAAGAGACCCAGTACTTC	CASSPRAALLQETQYF
TRBV15	.	TRBJ2-1	.	TGTTCCACCACACTCCGGAATGAGCAGTTCTTC	CSTTLRNEQFF
TRBV20-1	TRBD1	TRBJ2-7	few	TGCAGCGCGGACAGGGTTTCATACGAGCAGTACTTC	CSADRVSYEQYF
TRBV10-3	.	TRBJ2-1	.	TGTGCCATCGGCGGGGAGACATACAATGAGCAGTTCTTC	CAIGGETYNEQFF
TRBV5-1	TRBD2	TRBJ2-1	few	TGCGCCAGCAGCTTGATAGCGGGTACCTACAATGAGCAGTTCTTC	CASSLIAGTYNEQFF
TRBV29-1	TRBD1	TRBJ1-2	.	TGCAGCGTTTCTGTGCAGGGGGCGAATGGCTACACCTTC	CSVSVQGANGYTF
TRBV29-1	.	TRBJ2-5	.	TGCAGCGGGTGGGGGAAGCAAGAGACCCAGTACTTC	CSGWGKQETQYF
TRBV11-2	.	TRBJ2-7	.	TGTGCCAGCAGCTTGGGAGGGGGGTACGTCTCCTACGAGCAGTACTTC	CASSLGGGYVSYEQYF
TRBV4-1	TRBD1	TRBJ2-6	.	TGCGCCAGCAGCCAAGTTCTCCCGGGACAGGGCCTCTCTGGGGCCAACGTCCTGACTTTC	CASSQVLPGQGLSGANVLTF
TRBV4-1	.	TRBJ2-7	few	TGCGCCAGCAGCCTCTCTCCTAGACAGATACCGAGCTCCTACGAGCAGTACTTC	CASSLSPRQIPSSYEQYF
TRBV21-1	.	TRBJ2-1	few	TGTGCCAGCAGCGGGGCTAGCGGGAAGGACAATGAGCAGTTCTTC	CASSGASGKDNEQFF
TRBV6-6	.	TRBJ1-6	.	TGTGCCAGCAGTGCCTCGAGCTCCTATAATTCACCCCTCCACTTT	CASSASSSYNSPLHF
TRBV18	.	TRBJ2-4	few	TGTGCCAGCTCACCAATTGCAGGGCCATTAAACATTCAGTACTTC	CASSPIAGPLNIQYF
TRBV2	.	TRBJ2-1	.	TGTGCCAGCAGTAGGATGGGCATGACGGACTACAATGAGCAGTTCTTC	CASSRMGMTDYNEQFF
TRBV2	.	TRBJ2-1	few	TGTGCCAGCAGTGAGTGGCTGGAGGGATTGGAGCAGTTCTTC	CASSEWLEGLEQFF
TRBV7-9	.	TRBJ1-5	.	TGTACCAGCAGCTTACTAGGTCAGCCCCAGCATTTT	CTSSLLGQPQHF
TRBV29-1	TRBD2	TRBJ2-5	.	TGCAGCGTTGAATCGACTAGCAGGAGTGAGGAGACCCAGTACTTC	CSVESTSRSEETQYF
TRBV3-1	TRBD1	TRBJ1-2	few	TGTGCCAGCAGCCAAGCTTGGGACAGGACTAATGGCTACACCTTC	CASSQAWDRTNGYTF
TRBV20-1	TRBD2	TRBJ2-1	.	TGCAGTGCCCTAGCGGGAGGGCCTGGCAATGAGCAGTTCTTC	CSALAGGPGNEQFF
TRBV6-1	.	TRBJ1-5	.	TGTGCCAGCAGTGAAGGGGGCGTCAATCAGCCCCAGCATTTT	CASSEGGVNQPQHF
TRBV2	TRBD1	TRBJ2-1	.	TGTGCCAGCAGCCCGGACAGGGCGAACAATGAGCAGTTCTTC	CASSPDRANNEQFF
TRBV28	.	TRBJ2-4	.	TGTGCCAGCAGTTTTTTATACGGGGGCAAAAACATTCGGTACTTC	CASSFLYGGKNIRYF
TRBV12-3/TRBV12-4	.	TRBJ2-5	once	TGTGCCAGCAGTTTAGTGGTTGGGCAGTACTTC	CASSLVVGQYF
TRBV2	.	TRBJ1-1	.	TGTGCCAGCAGGTCCCGGGCAGAAAACACTGAAGCTTTCTTT	CASRSRAENTEAFF
TRBV2	.	TRBJ1-2	.	TGTACCAGCAGTGAAGCCCGGGGAGACTATGGCTACACCTTC	CTSSEARGDYGYTF
TRBV5-1	.	TRBJ1-4	few	TGCGCCAGCAGAGTACTCGGGAGGAATAATGAAAAACTGTTTTTT	CASRVLGRNNEKLFF
TRBV7-2	.	TRBJ2-1	.	TGTGCCAGCAGCCCCGGGACCGCCTTAAACAATGAGCAGTTCTTC	CASSPGTALNNEQFF
TRBV24-1	.	TRBJ1-2	many	TGTGCCACCAGTGATCCTGGACGGAACTATGGCTACACCTTC	CATSDPGRNYGYTF
TRBV11-2	TRBD2	TRBJ2-6	.	TGTGCCAGCAGCTTAGAGTGGCGGGGGTCTGGGGCCAACGTCCTGACTTTC	CASSLEWRGSGANVLTF
TRBV28	.	TRBJ1-2	few	TGTGCCAGCAGTCCGGGGGACCTCCGGGGGTATAGCTACACCTTC	CASSPGDLRGYSYTF
TRBV12-3/TRBV12-4	TRBD2	TRBJ2-1	.	TGTGCCAGCAGTCGACAGAGCGGGAACGACTACAATGAGCAGTTCTTC	CASSRQSGNDYNEQFF
TRBV20-1	TRBD2	TRBJ2-1	.	TGCAGTGCTAGAGTTAGCGGGAGTACGAATGAGCAGTTCTTC	CSARVSGSTNEQFF
TRBV2	TRBD1	TRBJ2-5	many	TGTGCCAGCAGTCTCACAGGGGTAGGGGAGACCCAGTACTTC	CASSLTGVGETQYF
TRBV7-8	TRBD2	TRBJ2-7	few	TGTGCCAGCAGCGAAGAGCGGGAGGCTGCCTACGAGCAGTACTTC	CASSEEREAAYEQYF
TRBV4-1	.	TRBJ1-2	.	TGCGCCAGCAGCCAAGGGGACTACTATGGCTACACCTTC	CASSQGDYYGYTF
TRBV28	.	TRBJ2-7	.	TGTGCCAGCAGTTTAAGGGGGAACCCCTACGAGCAGTACTTC	CASSLRGNPYEQYF
TRBV2	TRBD1	TRBJ2-7	.	TGTGCGGCGGGGGACAGGGACTACGAGCAGTACTTC	CAAGDRDYEQYF
TRBV10-3	TRBD1	TRBJ2-1	.	TGTGCCATCAGTGGGTACGGGACAGGTCGTTACAATGAGCAGTTCTTC	CAISGYGTGRYNEQFF